The entry below describes one T cell receptor (beta chain). What it binds is not known. Repertoires were generated with immunoSEQ multiplex PCR, while TCRdb's copy carries only in-frame clones and drops some. This table holds 130,000 or so clones, 80% to 90% found once. The data are from a study of cytotoxic CD8 clonotypes in ibrutinib-treated CLL. Study-wide background: Response samples were taken after a median of 12 months on treatment, range 6 to 36. On average, each sample had approximately 280,000 productive templates and 94,082 productive rearrangements.

Whole-study findings and limits: Sample timing was unmatched between remission and later-progressing patients; lymph nodes unstudied.

Germline V lookup: CDR1 SGHAT, CDR2 FQDESV (reference sequence). Trimming shortened V by 2 bases and J by 10 bases, and 9 bases separated the two germline ends. This CDR3 is 12 amino acids long. The chain uses TRBV11-1 and TRBJ2-1, with D unresolved. The receptor comes from a human donor with chronic lymphocytic leukemia. The sequencing used PBMCs, collected after 24 months of ibrutinib treatment. Here the CDR3 DNA reads TGTGCCAGCAGCTTATGGGGAAAAGAGCAGTTCTTC. It yields the protein CASSLWGKEQFF.